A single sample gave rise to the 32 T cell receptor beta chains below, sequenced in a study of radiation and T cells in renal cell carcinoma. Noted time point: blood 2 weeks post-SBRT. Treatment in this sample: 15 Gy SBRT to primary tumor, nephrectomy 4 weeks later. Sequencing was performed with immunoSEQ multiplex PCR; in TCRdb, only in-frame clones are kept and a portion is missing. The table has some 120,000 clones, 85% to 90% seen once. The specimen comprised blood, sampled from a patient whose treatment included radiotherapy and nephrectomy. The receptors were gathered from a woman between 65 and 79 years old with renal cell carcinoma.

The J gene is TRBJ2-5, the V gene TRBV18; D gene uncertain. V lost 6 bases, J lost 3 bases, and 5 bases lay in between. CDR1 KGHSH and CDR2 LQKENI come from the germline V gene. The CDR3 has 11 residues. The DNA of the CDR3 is TGTGCCAGCTCGCAAGAAGAGACCCAGTACTTC. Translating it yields CASSQEETQYF.

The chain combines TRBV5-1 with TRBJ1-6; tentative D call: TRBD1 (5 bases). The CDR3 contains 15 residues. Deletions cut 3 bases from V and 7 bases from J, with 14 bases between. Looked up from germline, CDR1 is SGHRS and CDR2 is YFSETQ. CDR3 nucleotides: TGCGCCAGCAGCTCTGGGACTGGAGGGAATTCACCCCTCCACTTT. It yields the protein CASSSGTGGNSPLHF.

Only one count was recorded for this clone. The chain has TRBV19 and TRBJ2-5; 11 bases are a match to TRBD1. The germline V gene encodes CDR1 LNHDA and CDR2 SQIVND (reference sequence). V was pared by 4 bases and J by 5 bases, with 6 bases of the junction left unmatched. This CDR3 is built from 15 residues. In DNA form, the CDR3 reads TGTGCCAGTAGTACTGGGACAGGGGGAGGCGAGACCCAGTACTTC. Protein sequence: CASSTGTGGGETQYF.

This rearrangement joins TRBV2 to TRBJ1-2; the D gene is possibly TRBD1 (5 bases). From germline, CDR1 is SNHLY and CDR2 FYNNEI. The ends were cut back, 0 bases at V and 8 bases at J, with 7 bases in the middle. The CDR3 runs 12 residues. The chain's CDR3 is CASSEAGDGYTF. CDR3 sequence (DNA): TGTGCCAGCAGTGAAGCGGGGGACGGCTACACCTTC.

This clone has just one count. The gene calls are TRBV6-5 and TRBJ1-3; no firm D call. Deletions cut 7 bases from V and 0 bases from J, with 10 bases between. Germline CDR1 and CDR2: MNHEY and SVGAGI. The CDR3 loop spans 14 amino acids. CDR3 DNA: TGTGCCAGCACCGGACTGATCTCTGGAAACACCATATATTTT. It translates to CASTGLISGNTIYF.

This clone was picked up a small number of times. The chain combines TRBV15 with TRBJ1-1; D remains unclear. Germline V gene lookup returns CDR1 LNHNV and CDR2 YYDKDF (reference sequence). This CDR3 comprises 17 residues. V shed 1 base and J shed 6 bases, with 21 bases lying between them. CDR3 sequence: CATSRARTAGWDSEAFF. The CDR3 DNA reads TGTGCCACCAGCAGAGCGAGGACCGCCGGGTGGGATTCTGAAGCTTTCTTT.

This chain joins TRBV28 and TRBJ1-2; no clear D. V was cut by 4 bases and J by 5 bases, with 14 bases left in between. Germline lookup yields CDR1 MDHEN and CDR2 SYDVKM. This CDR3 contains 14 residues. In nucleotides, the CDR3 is TGTGCCAGCAGTTCCGCCCTCCCGGGGTATGGCTACACCTTC. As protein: CASSSALPGYGYTF.

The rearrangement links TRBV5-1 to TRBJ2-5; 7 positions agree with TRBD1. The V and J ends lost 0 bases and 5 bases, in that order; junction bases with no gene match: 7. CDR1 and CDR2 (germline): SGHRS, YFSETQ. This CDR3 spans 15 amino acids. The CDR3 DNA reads TGCGCCAGCAGCTTGGTAGGGGGCAGAGAGGAGACCCAGTACTTC. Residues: CASSLVGGREETQYF.

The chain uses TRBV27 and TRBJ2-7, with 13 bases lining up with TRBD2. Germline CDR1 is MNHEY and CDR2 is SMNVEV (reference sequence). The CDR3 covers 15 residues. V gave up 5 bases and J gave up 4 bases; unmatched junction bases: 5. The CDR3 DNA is TGTGCCAGCAGTCGCGGGACTAGCGGGGTGTACGAGCAGTACTTC. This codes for CASSRGTSGVYEQYF.

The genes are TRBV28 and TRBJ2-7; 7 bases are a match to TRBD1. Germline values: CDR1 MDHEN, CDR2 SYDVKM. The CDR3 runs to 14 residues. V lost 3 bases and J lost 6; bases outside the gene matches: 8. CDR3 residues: CASSFQPRGFEQYF. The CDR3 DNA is TGTGCCAGCAGTTTCCAGCCCAGGGGGTTCGAGCAGTACTTC. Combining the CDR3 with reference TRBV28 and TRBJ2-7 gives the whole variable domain DVKVTQSSRYLVKRTGEKVFLECVQDMDHENMFWYRQDPGLGLRLIYFSYDVKMKEKGDIPEGYSVSREKKERFSLILESASTNQTSMYLCASSFQPRGFEQYFGPGTRLTVT.

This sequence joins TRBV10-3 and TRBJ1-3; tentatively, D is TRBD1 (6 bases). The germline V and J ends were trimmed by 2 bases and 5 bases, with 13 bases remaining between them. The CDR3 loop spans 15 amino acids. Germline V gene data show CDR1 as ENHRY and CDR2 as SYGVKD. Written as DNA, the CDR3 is TGTGCCATCAGTGAGGGGGCGACAGGAAGAAACACCATATATTTT. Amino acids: CAISEGATGRNTIYF.

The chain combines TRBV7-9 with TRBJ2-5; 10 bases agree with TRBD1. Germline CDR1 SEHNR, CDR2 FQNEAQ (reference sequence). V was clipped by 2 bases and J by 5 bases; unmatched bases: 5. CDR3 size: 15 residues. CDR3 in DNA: TGTGCCAGCAGCTTACAGACAGGGGGCTTTGAGACCCAGTACTTC. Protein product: CASSLQTGGFETQYF. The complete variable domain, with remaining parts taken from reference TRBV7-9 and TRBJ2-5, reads DTGVSQNPRHKITKRGQNVTFRCDPISEHNRLYWYRQTLGQGPEFLTYFQNEAQLEKSRLLSDRFSAERPKGSFSTLEIQRTEQGDSAMYLCASSLQTGGFETQYFGPGTRLLVL.

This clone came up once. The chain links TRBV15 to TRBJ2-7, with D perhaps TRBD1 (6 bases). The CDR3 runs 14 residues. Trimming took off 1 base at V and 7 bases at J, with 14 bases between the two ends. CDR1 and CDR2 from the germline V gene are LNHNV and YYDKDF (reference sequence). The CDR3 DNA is TGTGCCACCAGCAGAGGGGTTGGGGGCGGGGAGCAGTACTTC. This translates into CATSRGVGGGEQYF.

This chain's CDR3 is CSVVKGQGAEQYF. In DNA form, the CDR3 reads TGCAGCGTTGTGAAGGGACAGGGGGCCGAGCAGTACTTC. V and J are TRBV29-1 and TRBJ2-7; 12 nucleotides line up with TRBD1. CDR1 is SQVTM and CDR2 is ANQGSEA in the germline V gene. V trimming: 4 bases; J trimming: 6 bases; junction bases outside the gene matches: 4. The CDR3 has 13 residues.

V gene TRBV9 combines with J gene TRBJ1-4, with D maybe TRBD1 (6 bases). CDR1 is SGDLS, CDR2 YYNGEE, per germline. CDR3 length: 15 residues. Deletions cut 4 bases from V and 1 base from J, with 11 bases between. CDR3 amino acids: CASSPSQGTNEKLFF. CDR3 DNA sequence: TGTGCCAGCAGCCCCTCACAGGGAACTAATGAAAAACTGTTTTTT.

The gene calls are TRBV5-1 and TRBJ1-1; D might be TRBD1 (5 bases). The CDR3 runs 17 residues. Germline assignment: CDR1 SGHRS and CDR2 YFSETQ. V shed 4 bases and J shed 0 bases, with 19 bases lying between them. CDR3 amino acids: CASSRGWGSSLNTEAFF. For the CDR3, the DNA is TGCGCCAGCAGCCGGGGGTGGGGATCAAGTTTGAACACTGAAGCTTTCTTT.

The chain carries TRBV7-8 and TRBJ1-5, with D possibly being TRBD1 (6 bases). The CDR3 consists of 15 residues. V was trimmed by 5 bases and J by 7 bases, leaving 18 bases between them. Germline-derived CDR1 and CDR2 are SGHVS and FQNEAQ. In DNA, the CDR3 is TGTGCCAGCAGCCAGTATACAGGGTCAGGACAGCCCCAGCATTTT. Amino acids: CASSQYTGSGQPQHF.

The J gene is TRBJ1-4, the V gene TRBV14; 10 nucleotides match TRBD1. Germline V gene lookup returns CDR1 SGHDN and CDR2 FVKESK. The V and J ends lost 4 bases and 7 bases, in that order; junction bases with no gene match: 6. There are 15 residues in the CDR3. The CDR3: CASSPRQGAGEKLFF. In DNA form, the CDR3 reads TGTGCCAGCAGCCCCCGACAGGGGGCCGGTGAAAAACTGTTTTTT. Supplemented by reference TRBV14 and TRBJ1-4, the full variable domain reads EAGVTQFPSHSVIEKGQTVTLRCDPISGHDNLYWYRRVMGKEIKFLLHFVKESKQDESGMPNNRFLAERTGGTYSTLKVQPAELEDSGVYFCASSPRQGAGEKLFFGSGTQLSVL.

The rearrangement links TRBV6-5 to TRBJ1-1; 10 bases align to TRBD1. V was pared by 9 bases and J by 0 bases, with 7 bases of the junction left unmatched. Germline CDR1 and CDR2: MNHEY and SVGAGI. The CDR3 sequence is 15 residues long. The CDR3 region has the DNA TGTGCCAGTCGGACAGGGGGAAGAATGAACACTGAAGCTTTCTTT. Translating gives CASRTGGRMNTEAFF.

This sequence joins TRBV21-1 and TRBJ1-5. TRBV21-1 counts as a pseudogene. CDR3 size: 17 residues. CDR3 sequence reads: CASSKAEGNVSNQPQHF. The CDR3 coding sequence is TGTGCCAGCAGCAAAGCGGAAGGTAATGTCAGCAATCAGCCCCAGCATTTT.

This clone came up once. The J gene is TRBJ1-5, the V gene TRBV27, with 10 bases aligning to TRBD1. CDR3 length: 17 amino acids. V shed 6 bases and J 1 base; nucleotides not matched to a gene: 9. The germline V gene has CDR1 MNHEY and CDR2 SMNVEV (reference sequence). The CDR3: CASSPRQGARSNQPQHF. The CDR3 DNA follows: TGTGCCAGCAGCCCTCGACAGGGGGCGCGAAGCAATCAGCCCCAGCATTTT.

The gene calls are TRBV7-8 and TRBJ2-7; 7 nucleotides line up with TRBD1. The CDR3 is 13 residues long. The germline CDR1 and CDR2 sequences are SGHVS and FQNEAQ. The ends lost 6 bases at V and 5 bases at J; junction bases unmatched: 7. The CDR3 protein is CASSLQGINEQYF. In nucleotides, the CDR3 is TGTGCCAGCAGTTTACAGGGGATCAACGAGCAGTACTTC. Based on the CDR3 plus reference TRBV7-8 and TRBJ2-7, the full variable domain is GAGVSQSPRYKVAKRGQDVALRCDPISGHVSLFWYQQALGQGPEFLTYFQNEAQLDKSGLPSDRFFAERPEGSVSTLKIQRTQQEDSAVYLCASSLQGINEQYFGPGTRLTVT.

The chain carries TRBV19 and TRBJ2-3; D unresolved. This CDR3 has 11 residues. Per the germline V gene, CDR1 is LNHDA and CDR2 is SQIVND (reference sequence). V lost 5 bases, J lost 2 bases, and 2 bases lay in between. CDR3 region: CASSVTDTQYF. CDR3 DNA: TGTGCCAGTAGTGTCACAGATACGCAGTATTTT.

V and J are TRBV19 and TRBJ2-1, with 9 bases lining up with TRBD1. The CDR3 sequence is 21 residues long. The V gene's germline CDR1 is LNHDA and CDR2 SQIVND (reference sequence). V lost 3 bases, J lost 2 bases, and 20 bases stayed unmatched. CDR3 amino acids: CASSIYQPISGTGLTYNEQFF. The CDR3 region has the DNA TGTGCCAGTAGTATCTATCAACCAATCTCCGGGACAGGGTTGACCTACAATGAGCAGTTCTTC.

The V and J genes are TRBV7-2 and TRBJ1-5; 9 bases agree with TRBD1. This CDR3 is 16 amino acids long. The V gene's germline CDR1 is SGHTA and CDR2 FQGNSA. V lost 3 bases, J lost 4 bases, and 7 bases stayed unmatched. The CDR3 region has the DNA TGTGCCAGCAGCTTTGGGGGACAGGGCCTTAATCAGCCCCAGCATTTT. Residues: CASSFGGQGLNQPQHF.

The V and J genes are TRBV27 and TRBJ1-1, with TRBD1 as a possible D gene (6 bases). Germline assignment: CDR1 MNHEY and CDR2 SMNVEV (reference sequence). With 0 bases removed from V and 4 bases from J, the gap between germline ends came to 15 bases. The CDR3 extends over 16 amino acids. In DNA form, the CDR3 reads TGTGCCAGCAGTTTATCGGGGGCGAGGGGGGCCACTGAAGCTTTCTTT. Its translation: CASSLSGARGATEAFF.

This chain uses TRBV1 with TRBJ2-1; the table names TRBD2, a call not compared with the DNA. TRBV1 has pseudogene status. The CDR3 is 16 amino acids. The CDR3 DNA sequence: TGCACCAGCAGCCAAGATAAACTAGCCTTATACAATGAGCAGTTCTTC. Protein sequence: CTSSQDKLALYNEQFF.

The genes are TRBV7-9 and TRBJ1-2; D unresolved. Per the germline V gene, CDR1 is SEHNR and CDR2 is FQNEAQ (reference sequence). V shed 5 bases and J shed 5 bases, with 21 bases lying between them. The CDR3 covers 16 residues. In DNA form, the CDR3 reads TGTGCCAGCAGCCTCCGCTCAAGGGAGGTGGGGTATGGCTACACCTTC. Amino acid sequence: CASSLRSREVGYGYTF.

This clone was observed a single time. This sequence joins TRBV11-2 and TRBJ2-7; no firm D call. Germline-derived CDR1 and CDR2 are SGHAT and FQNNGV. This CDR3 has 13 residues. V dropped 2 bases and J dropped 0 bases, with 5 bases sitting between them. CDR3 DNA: TGTGCCAGCAGCTTACCTCCCTCCTACGAGCAGTACTTC. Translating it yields CASSLPPSYEQYF.

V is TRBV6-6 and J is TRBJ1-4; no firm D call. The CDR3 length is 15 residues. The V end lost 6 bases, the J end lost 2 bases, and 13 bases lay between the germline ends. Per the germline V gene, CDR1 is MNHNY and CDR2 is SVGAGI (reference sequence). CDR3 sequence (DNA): TGTGCCAGCAGGCCATTGGGTCAGACTAATGAAAAACTGTTTTTT. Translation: CASRPLGQTNEKLFF.

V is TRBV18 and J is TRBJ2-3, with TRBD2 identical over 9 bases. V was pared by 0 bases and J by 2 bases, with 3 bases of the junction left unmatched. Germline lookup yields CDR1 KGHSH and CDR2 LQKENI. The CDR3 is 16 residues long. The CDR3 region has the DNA TGTGCCAGCTCACCACCGAGCGGGGGGTTCACAGATACGCAGTATTTT. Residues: CASSPPSGGFTDTQYF.

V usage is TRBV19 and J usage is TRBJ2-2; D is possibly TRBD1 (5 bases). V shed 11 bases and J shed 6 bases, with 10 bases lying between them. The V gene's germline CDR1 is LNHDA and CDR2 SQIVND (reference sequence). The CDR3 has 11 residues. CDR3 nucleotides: TGTGCCTCGACCAGGGCCGGGGAGCTGTTTTTT. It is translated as CASTRAGELFF.